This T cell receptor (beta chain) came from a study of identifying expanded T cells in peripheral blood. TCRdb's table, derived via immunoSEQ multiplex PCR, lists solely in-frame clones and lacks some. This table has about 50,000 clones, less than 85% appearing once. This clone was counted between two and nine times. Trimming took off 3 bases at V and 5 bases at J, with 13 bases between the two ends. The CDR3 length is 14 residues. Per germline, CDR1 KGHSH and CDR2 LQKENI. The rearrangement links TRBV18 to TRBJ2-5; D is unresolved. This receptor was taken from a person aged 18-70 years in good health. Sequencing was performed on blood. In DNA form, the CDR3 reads TGTGCCAGCTCACCGGGAAGCGCCAGGGAGACCCAGTACTTC. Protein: CASSPGSARETQYF. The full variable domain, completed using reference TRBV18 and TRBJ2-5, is NAGVMQNPRHLVRRRGQEARLRCSPMKGHSHVYWYRQLPEEGLKFMVYLQKENIIDESGMPKERFSAEFPKEGPSILRIQQVVRGDSAAYFCASSPGSARETQYFGPGTRLLVL.